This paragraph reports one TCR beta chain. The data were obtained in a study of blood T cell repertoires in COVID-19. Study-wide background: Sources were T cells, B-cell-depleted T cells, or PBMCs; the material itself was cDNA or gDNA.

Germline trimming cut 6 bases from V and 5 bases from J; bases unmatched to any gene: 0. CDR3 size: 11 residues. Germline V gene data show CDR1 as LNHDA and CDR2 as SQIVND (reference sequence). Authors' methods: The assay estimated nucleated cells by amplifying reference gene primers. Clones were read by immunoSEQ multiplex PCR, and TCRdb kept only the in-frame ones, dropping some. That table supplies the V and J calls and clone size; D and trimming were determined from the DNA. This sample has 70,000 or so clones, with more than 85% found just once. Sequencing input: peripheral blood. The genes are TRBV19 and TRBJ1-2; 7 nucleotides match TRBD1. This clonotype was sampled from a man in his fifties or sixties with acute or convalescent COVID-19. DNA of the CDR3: TGTGCCAGTAGACAGGGGTATGGCTACACCTTC. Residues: CASRQGYGYTF.